This paragraph covers one T cell receptor (beta chain) sequence. V lost 3 bases to trimming and J lost 5 bases, with 10 bases between them. Germline CDR1 and CDR2: MDHEN and SYDVKM. The CDR3 has 14 amino acids. The data originate from a study of T cell responses to AZD1222 COVID-19 vaccine. Study-wide context: Second-dose schedules of about 4 or about 12 weeks were combined.

Produced via immunoSEQ multiplex PCR; TCRdb's table is partial and in-frame only. In the table there are 110,000 to 150,000 clones, approximately 90% of which are singletons. This chain joins TRBV28 and TRBJ2-2; D is possibly TRBD1 (6 bases). The sequence was obtained from an adult in good health. This material consisted of peripheral blood, taken on day 0 of AZD1222 vaccination. For the CDR3, the DNA is TGTGCCAGCAGTTTTACAGGGAGAACCGGGGAGCTGTTTTTT. Its translation: CASSFTGRTGELFF. The complete variable domain, with remaining parts taken from reference TRBV28 and TRBJ2-2, reads DVKVTQSSRYLVKRTGEKVFLECVQDMDHENMFWYRQDPGLGLRLIYFSYDVKMKEKGDIPEGYSVSREKKERFSLILESASTNQTSMYLCASSFTGRTGELFFGEGSRLTVL.